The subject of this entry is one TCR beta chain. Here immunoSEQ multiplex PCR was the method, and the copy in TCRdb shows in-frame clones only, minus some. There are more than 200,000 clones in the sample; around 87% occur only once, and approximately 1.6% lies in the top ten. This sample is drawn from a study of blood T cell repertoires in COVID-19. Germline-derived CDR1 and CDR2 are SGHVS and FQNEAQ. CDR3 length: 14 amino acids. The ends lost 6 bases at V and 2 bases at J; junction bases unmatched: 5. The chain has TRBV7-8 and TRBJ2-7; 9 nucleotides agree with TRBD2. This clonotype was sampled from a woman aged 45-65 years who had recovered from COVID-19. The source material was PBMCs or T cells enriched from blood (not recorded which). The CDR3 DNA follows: TGTGCCAGCAGGCAGACTAGCGGACCCTACGAGCAGTACTTC. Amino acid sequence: CASRQTSGPYEQYF.